This T cell receptor (beta chain) derives from a study of shared clonotypes between healthy human individuals. General observations from the study: Only blood underwent sampling, and tissue repertoires likely differ.

Evenly divided among several immunoSEQ plates was the genomic DNA of each subset. Assay: immunoSEQ multiplex PCR; the TCRdb copy retains only in-frame clones and omits some. This table holds roughly 400,000 clones, just over 95% found once. CDR3 length: 13 residues. Deletions cut 3 bases from V and 3 bases from J, with 7 bases between. CDR1 and CDR2 from the germline V gene are MGHDK and SYGVNS. About this clone itself: Its cognate antigen is unknown.

V gene TRBV25-1 combines with J gene TRBJ2-3; the D is unclear. The source is a man aged 25 to 40 in good health. The sample taken for sequencing was memory CD8+ T cells sorted from blood. Noted subset: CD45RO+ cells pooled with CCR7-negative TemRA cells. Written as DNA, the CDR3 is TGTGCCAGCAGTGATGTTTGGACAGATACGCAGTATTTT. Its translation is CASSDVWTDTQYF. The full variable domain, with the rest looked up from reference TRBV25-1 and TRBJ2-3, is EADIYQTPRYLVIGTGKKITLECSQTMGHDKMYWYQQDPGMELHLIHYSYGVNSTEKGDLSSESTVSRIRTEHFPLTLESARPSHTSQYLCASSDVWTDTQYFGPGTRLTVL.